This T cell receptor (beta chain) comes out of a study of shared clonotypes between healthy human individuals. Overall study findings and caveats: Sampling involved blood alone; tissue repertoires likely differ. Sharing across several donors was seen in 5% to 5.5% of naive CD4 clonotypes. Rarefaction gave evidence that sorted-subset sequencing remained incomplete despite large depth.

TCRdb's table, derived via immunoSEQ multiplex PCR, lists solely in-frame clones and lacks some. Seen here are a few million clones, around 93% observed once, and the top ten hold 1.5% to 2%. The trim removed 6 bases at V and 1 base at J, leaving 6 bases unmatched. Per the germline V gene, CDR1 is MDHEN and CDR2 is SYDVKM. This CDR3 has 15 residues. CD8 cells regarded as naive lacked CD45RO, were positively chosen for CCR7, and omitted terminally differentiated effector memory CD45RA+ cells. This clone was found once. Its target is unknown. The chain uses TRBV28 and TRBJ2-7; TRBD2 matches at 10 bases. The sequenced sample consisted of naive CD8+ T cells from PBMCs. The clonotype originates from a man aged 18 to 29 in good health. Some clones in this sample may be carry-over from other donors' samples. This chain's CDR3 is CASRDGLAASYEQYF. The CDR3 nucleotides read TGTGCCAGCAGGGATGGACTAGCGGCTTCCTACGAGCAGTACTTC.